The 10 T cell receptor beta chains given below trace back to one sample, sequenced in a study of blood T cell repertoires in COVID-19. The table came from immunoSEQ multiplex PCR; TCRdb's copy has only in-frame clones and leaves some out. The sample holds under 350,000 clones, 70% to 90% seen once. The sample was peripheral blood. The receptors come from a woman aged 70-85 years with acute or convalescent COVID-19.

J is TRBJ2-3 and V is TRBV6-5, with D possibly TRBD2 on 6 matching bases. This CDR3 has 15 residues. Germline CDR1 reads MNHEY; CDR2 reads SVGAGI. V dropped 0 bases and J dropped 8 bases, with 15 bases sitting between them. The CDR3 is CASSYSRLGGVTQYF. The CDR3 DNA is TGTGCCAGCAGTTACTCGAGACTCGGCGGGGTTACGCAGTATTTT.

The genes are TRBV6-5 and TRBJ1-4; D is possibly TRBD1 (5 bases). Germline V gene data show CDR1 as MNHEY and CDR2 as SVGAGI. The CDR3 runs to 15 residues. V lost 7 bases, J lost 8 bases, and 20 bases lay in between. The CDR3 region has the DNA TGTGCCAGCACCGCGCAGGGAACGGACAACGAAAAACTGTTTTTT. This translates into CASTAQGTDNEKLFF.

In DNA, the CDR3 is TGTGCCTGGAGTGCTGGGGGCGCCGCTGAAGCTTTCTTT. This sequence encodes CAWSAGGAAEAFF. This chain connects TRBV30 to TRBJ1-1, with TRBD1 as a possible D gene (6 bases). CDR1 and CDR2 (germline): GTSNPN, SVGIG (reference sequence). The CDR3 length is 13 residues. The V gene lost 1 base and the J gene lost 6 bases, with 12 bases spanning the gap.

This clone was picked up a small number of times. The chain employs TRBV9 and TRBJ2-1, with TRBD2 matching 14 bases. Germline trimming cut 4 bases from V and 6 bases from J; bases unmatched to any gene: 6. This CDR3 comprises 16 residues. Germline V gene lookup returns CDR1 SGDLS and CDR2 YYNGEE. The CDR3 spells CASSKTSGGAFNEQFF. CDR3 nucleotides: TGTGCCAGCAGCAAGACTAGCGGGGGGGCCTTCAATGAGCAGTTCTTC.

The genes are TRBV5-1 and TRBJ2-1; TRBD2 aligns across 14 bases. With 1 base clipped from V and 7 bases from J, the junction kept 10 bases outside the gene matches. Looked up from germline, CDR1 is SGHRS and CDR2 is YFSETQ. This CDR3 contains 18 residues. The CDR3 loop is CASSLLPNGLAGGNEQFF. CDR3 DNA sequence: TGCGCCAGCAGCTTGCTCCCCAACGGACTAGCGGGGGGTAATGAGCAGTTCTTC.

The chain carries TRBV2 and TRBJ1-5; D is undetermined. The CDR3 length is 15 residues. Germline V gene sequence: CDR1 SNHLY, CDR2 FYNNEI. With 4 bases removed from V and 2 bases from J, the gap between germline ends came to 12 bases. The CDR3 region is CASSGAGTGNQPQHF. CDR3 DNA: TGTGCCAGCAGTGGGGCGGGTACAGGCAATCAGCCCCAGCATTTT. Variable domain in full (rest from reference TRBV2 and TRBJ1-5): EPEVTQTPSHQVTQMGQEVILRCVPISNHLYFYWYRQILGQKVEFLVSFYNNEISEKSEIFDDQFSVERPDGSNFTLKIRSTKLEDSAMYFCASSGAGTGNQPQHFGDGTRLSIL.

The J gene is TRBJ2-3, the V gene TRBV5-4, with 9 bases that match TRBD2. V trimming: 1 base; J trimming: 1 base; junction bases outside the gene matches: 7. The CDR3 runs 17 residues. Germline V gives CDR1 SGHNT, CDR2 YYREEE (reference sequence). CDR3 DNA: TGTGCCAGCAGCTTGAGACTTCTAGCGGGGCGCACAGATACGCAGTATTTT. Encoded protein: CASSLRLLAGRTDTQYF. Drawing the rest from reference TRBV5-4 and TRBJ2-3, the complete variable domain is ETGVTQSPTHLIKTRGQQVTLRCSSQSGHNTVSWYQQALGQGPQFIFQYYREEENGRGNFPPRFSGLQFPNYSSELNVNALELDDSALYLCASSLRLLAGRTDTQYFGPGTRLTVL.

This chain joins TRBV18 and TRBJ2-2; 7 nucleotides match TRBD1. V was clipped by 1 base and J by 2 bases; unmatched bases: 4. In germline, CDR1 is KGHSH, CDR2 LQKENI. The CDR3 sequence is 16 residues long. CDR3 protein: CASSPRRDRNTGELFF. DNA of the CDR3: TGTGCCAGCTCACCACGTCGGGACAGAAACACCGGGGAGCTGTTTTTT. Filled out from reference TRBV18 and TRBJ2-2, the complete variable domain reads NAGVMQNPRHLVRRRGQEARLRCSPMKGHSHVYWYRQLPEEGLKFMVYLQKENIIDESGMPKERFSAEFPKEGPSILRIQQVVRGDSAAYFCASSPRRDRNTGELFFGEGSRLTVL.

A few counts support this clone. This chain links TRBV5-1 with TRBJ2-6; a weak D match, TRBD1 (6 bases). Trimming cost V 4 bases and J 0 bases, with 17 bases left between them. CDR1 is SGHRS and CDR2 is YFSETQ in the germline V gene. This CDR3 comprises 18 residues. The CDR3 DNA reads TGCGCCAGCAGCGCAGGACAGTCACTAGGCTCTGGGGCCAACGTCCTGACTTTC. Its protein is CASSAGQSLGSGANVLTF.

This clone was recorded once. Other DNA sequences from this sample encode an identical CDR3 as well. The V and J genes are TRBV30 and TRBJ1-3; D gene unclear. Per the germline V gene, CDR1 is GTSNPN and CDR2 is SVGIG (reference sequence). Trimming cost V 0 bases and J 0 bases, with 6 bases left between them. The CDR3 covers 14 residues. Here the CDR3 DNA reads TGTGCCTGGAGTGTCAGTTCCTCTGGAAACACCATATATTTT. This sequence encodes CAWSVSSSGNTIYF.